The clone carrying this T cell receptor (beta chain) was recorded at least ten times. What it binds is unknown. It was RNA transcripts that yielded the amplified TCR beta CDR3 regions. The TCR CDR3 was amplified in a first-round RT-PCR using the HTBI primer set. TCRdb used MiXCR to reprocess the multiplex PCR reads, holding one entry per CDR3 protein. The sample yields about 380,000 distinct CDR3 sequences, around a sixth seen once. V was shortened by 0 bases and J by 2 bases, with 14 bases between the two germline ends. This CDR3 spans 16 amino acids. Germline-derived CDR1 and CDR2 are MNHEY and SVGAGI. This sample is part of a study of T cells in Graves' hyperthyroidism and ophthalmopathy. As for the study in general: Prior to any treatment, at the point of initial diagnosis, peripheral blood was collected. Findings and limits, study-wide: Most thyroid clonotypes that were expanded above 0.001 also turned up in blood.

Sequencing used blood. This clonotype was sampled from a man younger than 30 with Graves' ophthalmopathy. The V call is TRBV6-5, the J call TRBJ2-7; D possibly corresponds to TRBD1 (6 bases). The DNA of the CDR3 is TGTGCCAGCAGTTACTCGGTCCTGAGGGGGACCTACGAGCAGTACTTC. Translated, it gives CASSYSVLRGTYEQYF.